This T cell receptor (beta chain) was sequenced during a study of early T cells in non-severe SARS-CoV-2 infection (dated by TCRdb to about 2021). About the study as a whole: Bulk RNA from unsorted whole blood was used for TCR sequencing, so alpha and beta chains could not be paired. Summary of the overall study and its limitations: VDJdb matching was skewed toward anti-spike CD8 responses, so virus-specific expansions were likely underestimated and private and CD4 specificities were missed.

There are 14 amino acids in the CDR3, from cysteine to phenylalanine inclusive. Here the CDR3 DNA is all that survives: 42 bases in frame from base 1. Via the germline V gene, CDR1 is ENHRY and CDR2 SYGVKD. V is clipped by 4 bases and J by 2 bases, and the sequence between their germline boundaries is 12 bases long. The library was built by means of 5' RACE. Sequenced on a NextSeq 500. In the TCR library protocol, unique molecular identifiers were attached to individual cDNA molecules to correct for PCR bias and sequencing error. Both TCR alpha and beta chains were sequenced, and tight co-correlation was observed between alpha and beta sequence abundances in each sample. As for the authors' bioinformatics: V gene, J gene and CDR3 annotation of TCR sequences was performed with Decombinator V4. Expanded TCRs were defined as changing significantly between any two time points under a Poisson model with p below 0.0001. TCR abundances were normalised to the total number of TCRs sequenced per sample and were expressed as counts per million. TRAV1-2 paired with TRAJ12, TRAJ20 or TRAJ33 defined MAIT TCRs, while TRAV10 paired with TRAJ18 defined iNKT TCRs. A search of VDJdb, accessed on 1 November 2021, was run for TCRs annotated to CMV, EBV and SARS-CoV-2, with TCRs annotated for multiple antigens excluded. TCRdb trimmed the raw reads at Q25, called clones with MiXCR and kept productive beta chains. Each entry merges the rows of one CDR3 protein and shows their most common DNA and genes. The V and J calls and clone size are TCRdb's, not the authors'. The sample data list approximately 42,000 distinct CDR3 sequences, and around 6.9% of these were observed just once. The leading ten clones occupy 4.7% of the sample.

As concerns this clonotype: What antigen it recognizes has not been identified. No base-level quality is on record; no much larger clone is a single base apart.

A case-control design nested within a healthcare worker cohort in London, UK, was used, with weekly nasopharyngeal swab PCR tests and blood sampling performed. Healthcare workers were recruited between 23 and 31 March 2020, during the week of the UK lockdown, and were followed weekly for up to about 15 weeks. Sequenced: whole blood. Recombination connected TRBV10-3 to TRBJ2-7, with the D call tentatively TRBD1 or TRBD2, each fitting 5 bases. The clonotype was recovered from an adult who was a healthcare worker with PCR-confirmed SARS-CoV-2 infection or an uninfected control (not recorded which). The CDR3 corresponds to CAISGGSDTYEQYF. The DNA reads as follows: TGTGCCATCAGTGGGGGGAGTGATACCTACGAGCAGTACTTC.